This T cell receptor beta chain was retrieved from a study of T cell changes during pregnancy in multiple sclerosis. This CDR3 region has 14 residues. The germline CDR1 and CDR2 sequences are SGHTA and FQGNSA. V trimming: 5 bases; J trimming: 5 bases; junction bases outside the gene matches: 8. Profiled with immunoSEQ multiplex PCR; TCRdb holds only in-frame clones, not every one. The table lists some 60,000 clones, roughly nine tenths of them singletons, with around 0.85% in the top ten. The sequence was collected from a female donor with multiple sclerosis, enrolled in a pregnancy study. The sequences come from peripheral blood, collected before pregnancy. The genes are TRBV7-2 and TRBJ1-1; 7 nucleotides align to TRBD1. CDR3 protein: CASSRPFRGTEAFF. CDR3 nucleotide sequence: TGTGCCAGCAGCCGACCCTTCAGGGGGACTGAAGCTTTCTTT.